This T cell receptor (beta chain) comes out of a study of response to subunit inactivated influenza vaccine. Whole-study findings and limits: Authors suggested each seasonal flu vaccination may recruit only limited numbers of new T cells.

TCRdb independently ran MiXCR on the RT-PCR reads; one entry per CDR3 protein. The repertoire includes 400,000 to 550,000 distinct CDR3 sequences, 25% of them detected once, and around 2% sits in the top ten. Details on this clonotype: Antigen: not known.

This CDR3 is built from 16 residues. Germline V lookup: CDR1 SGHTA, CDR2 FQGNSA. V dropped 4 bases and J dropped 4; count of bases not matched to a gene: 9. The chain recombines TRBV7-2 with TRBJ2-1, with TRBD1 matching over 8 bases. This receptor was identified in a man over 45 who received an inactivated influenza vaccine. This sample comprised CD4+ T cells sorted from PBMCs, obtained around 5 days after vaccination. The CDR3 is CASSSSGQETYNEQFF. The CDR3 DNA reads as TGTGCCAGCAGCTCTTCGGGACAGGAGACATACAATGAGCAGTTCTTC.